Shown below are 10 T cell receptor delta chains from a single sample sequenced in a study of gamma-delta T cells after stem cell transplantation. TCRdb used CATT to re-call clones from the RT-PCR reads. The listing contains 57 delta-chain clones. Sequencing was performed on gamma-delta T cells. The receptors were sampled from a human donor. It is not recorded whose cells these are; they may come from a transplant donor. This table probably holds off-target reads from a library built for another chain.

There are a few counts of this clone. The junction does not match germline at one end; this may be a read error. The chain combines TRDV2 with TRDJ2; D gene unclear. The CDR3 length is 18 residues. Germline CDR1 GEAIGNYY, CDR2 EKD. CDR3 residues: CACDLVGVEATNRAQLFF. CDR3 in DNA: TGTGCCTGTGACCTCGTCGGGGTTGAGGCTACCAACAGAGCACAACTATTCTTT.

This clone appeared a few times. The chain is built from TRDV2 and TRDJ1; 7 bases match TRDD3. The CDR3 totals 16 residues. V gave up 0 bases and J gave up 7 bases; unmatched junction bases: 13. From germline, CDR1 is GEAIGNYY and CDR2 EKD. DNA of the CDR3: TGTGCCTGTGACACCGTCGGGTATGGGGATATTGGTAAACTCATCTTT. Amino acids: CACDTVGYGDIGKLIF.

This clone was seen a handful of times. Here the CDR3 reads CACDTVSWGDKLIF. In DNA form, the CDR3 reads TGTGCCTGTGACACCGTATCATGGGGAGATAAACTCATCTTT. The gene calls are TRDV2 and TRDJ1; D is possibly TRDD3 (5 bases). Trimming pared 0 bases from V and 5 bases from J, leaving 12 bases between. Germline V gives CDR1 GEAIGNYY, CDR2 EKD. The CDR3 runs to 14 residues.

There are a few counts of this clone. The genes are TRDV2 and TRDJ1; perhaps TRDD3 as D (6 bases). The V end lost 5 bases, the J end lost 0 bases, and 12 bases lay between the germline ends. The V gene's germline CDR1 is GEAIGNYY and CDR2 EKD. This CDR3 region has 14 residues. In DNA form, the CDR3 reads TGTGCCTGTGTAACGAGGGGGAACACCGATAAACTCATCTTT. Protein sequence: CACVTRGNTDKLIF.

V usage is TRDV2 and J usage is TRDJ1; TRDD3 agrees at 10 bases. Trimming at V came to 3 bases and at J to 4 bases, leaving 10 bases not matched to a gene. The length of the CDR3 is 16 residues. Per the germline V gene, CDR1 is GEAIGNYY and CDR2 is EKD. The CDR3 protein is CACDSLLGDHHDKLIF. The CDR3 DNA is TGTGCCTGTGACTCCTTACTGGGGGATCATCACGATAAACTCATCTTT.

This clone was seen a handful of times. The gene calls are TRDV2 and TRDJ1, with 8 positions matching TRDD3. The CDR3 consists of 14 residues. Looked up from germline, CDR1 is GEAIGNYY and CDR2 is EKD. V gave up 3 bases and J gave up 0 bases; unmatched junction bases: 2. CDR3 in amino acids: CACDPWGNTDKLIF. Here the CDR3 DNA reads TGTGCCTGTGACCCCTGGGGGAACACCGATAAACTCATCTTT.

There are a few counts of this clone. V and J are TRDV2 and TRDJ1; 8 bases map to TRDD3. This CDR3 is 14 amino acids long. Germline CDR1 and CDR2: GEAIGNYY and EKD. Trimming at V came to 3 bases and at J to 4 bases, leaving 6 bases not matched to a gene. This chain's CDR3 is CACDALGGGDKLIF. The CDR3 nucleotides read TGTGCCTGTGACGCACTGGGGGGCGGCGATAAACTCATCTTT.

This clone occurred a few times. The J gene is TRDJ1, the V gene TRDV2, with TRDD3 as a possible D gene (6 bases). V was trimmed by 1 base and J by 3 bases, leaving 23 bases between them. The CDR3 runs to 18 residues. In germline, CDR1 is GEAIGNYY, CDR2 EKD. The CDR3 nucleotides are TGTGCCTGTGACACACTACTGGGAGGGACCCGAGGCCCCGATAAACTCATCTTT. Its protein is CACDTLLGGTRGPDKLIF.

In this sample, this clone turned up a few times. V is TRDV2 and J is TRDJ1, with D possibly matching TRDD3 (7 bases). This CDR3 region has 14 residues. Per germline, CDR1 GEAIGNYY and CDR2 EKD. V lost 3 bases, J lost 4 bases, and 14 bases lay in between. The CDR3 protein is CACDVLGKYDKLIF. The CDR3 DNA reads TGTGCCTGTGACGTACTGGGGAAATACGATAAACTCATCTTT.

Turning to this clone: One end of the junction varies from germline; a read error may be responsible. CDR3 in amino acids: CARDTVLATDKLIF. CDR3 nucleotides: TGTGCCCGTGACACAGTACTGGCAACCGATAAACTCATCTTT. This chain connects TRDV2 to TRDJ1; D may be TRDD3 (5 bases). This CDR3 region has 14 residues. Germline loops: CDR1 GEAIGNYY, CDR2 EKD.